This entry features one T cell receptor (beta chain) sequence. These data belong to a study of technical replicates of blood from a few donors. Data came from immunoSEQ multiplex PCR; TCRdb stores just in-frame clones and leaves some out. Of around 60,000 clones listed, 92% were seen once; the top ten hold 4.3%. Germline V lookup: CDR1 SGHTA, CDR2 FQGNSA. CDR3 length: 13 amino acids. The germline V and J ends were trimmed by 3 bases and 4 bases, with 9 bases remaining between them. The chain links TRBV7-2 to TRBJ1-1, with D hard to call. The sample consisted of PBMCs. This sequence was found in a human donor in good health. Some clones in this sample may be carry-over from other donors' samples. The CDR3 DNA follows: TGTGCCAGCAGCTTCGCCGAGGGCACTGAAGCTTTCTTT. Its translation: CASSFAEGTEAFF. Full variable domain (rest looked up from reference TRBV7-2 and TRBJ1-1): GAGVSQSPSNKVTEKGKDVELRCDPISGHTALYWYRQSLGQGLEFLIYFQGNSAPDKSGLPSDRFSAERTGGSVSTLTIQRTQQEDSAVYLCASSFAEGTEAFFGQGTRLTVV.